This entry lists 29 T cell receptor beta chains sequenced from one sample in a study of cytomegalovirus exposure and HLA in healthy donors. Primers included in the PCR were 60 Vbeta and 13 Jbeta primers. The assay was immunoSEQ multiplex PCR, and TCRdb's table has in-frame clones only and misses some. The table lists about 100,000 clones, under 85% of them singletons. Sequenced: PBMCs. These receptors originate from a woman between 35 and 50 years old in good health and CMV-seronegative.

The chain couples TRBV6-7 to TRBJ2-7; weak D call: TRBD1 (6 bases). TRBV6-7 is treated as an ORF (open reading frame) with a function not yet certain. The V gene lost 5 bases and the J gene lost 4 bases, with 30 bases spanning the gap. This CDR3 is built from 19 residues. The CDR3, as DNA: TGTGCCAGCAGTGGCTTGACAGGATTACTTAGCGTGACTCCGTACGAGCAGTACTTC. Its translation: CASSGLTGLLSVTPYEQYF.

Concerning this clone itself: The same CDR3 can be traced to other DNA sequences in this sample. V usage is TRBV15 and J usage is TRBJ2-7; the D gene is possibly TRBD1 (6 bases). Trimming cost V 0 bases and J 4 bases, with 7 bases left between them. The CDR3 is 13 amino acids. CDR1 LNHNV and CDR2 YYDKDF come from the germline V gene (reference sequence). CDR3 DNA sequence: TGTGCCACCAGCAGAGATACAGGGTACGAGCAGTACTTC. Amino acids: CATSRDTGYEQYF.

The CDR3: CASSLFMDSDGYTF. For the CDR3, the DNA is TGTGCCAGCAGCTTATTCATGGACAGTGATGGCTACACCTTC. This chain joins TRBV7-2 and TRBJ1-2, with D perhaps TRBD1 (6 bases). The CDR3 totals 14 residues. In germline, CDR1 is SGHTA, CDR2 FQGNSA. The V end was cut by 2 bases, the J end by 6 bases, with 13 bases between.

The V call is TRBV14, the J call TRBJ1-5; weak D call: TRBD1 (5 bases). V was cut by 6 bases and J by 5 bases, with 11 bases left in between. Germline-derived CDR1 and CDR2 are SGHDN and FVKESK. This CDR3 has 13 amino acids. The CDR3 coding sequence is TGTGCCAGCAGGGGGCTAAAGGATCAGCCCCAGCATTTT. This sequence encodes CASRGLKDQPQHF.

This clone was counted only a few times. The chain joins TRBV9 to TRBJ2-7; 12 bases line up with TRBD2. Germline values: CDR1 SGDLS, CDR2 YYNGEE. With V trimmed by 3 bases and J by 5 bases, 3 bases remained unmatched. The CDR3 totals 14 residues. Written as DNA, the CDR3 is TGTGCCAGCAGCGCGAGACTAGCGGGGGACGAGCAGTACTTC. Its protein is CASSARLAGDEQYF. The full variable domain, in which reference TRBV9 and TRBJ2-7 provide the parts outside the CDR3, is DSGVTQTPKHLITATGQRVTLRCSPRSGDLSVYWYQQSLDQGLQFLIQYYNGEERAKGNILERFSAQQFPDLHSELNLSSLELGDSALYFCASSARLAGDEQYFGPGTRLTVT.

The chain employs TRBV7-6 and TRBJ2-1; 8 nucleotides agree with TRBD2. The junction had 8 bases not matched to a gene; V was cut back by 4 bases and J by 0 bases. This CDR3 has 17 amino acids. Looked up from germline, CDR1 is SGHVS and CDR2 is FNYEAQ. CDR3 in DNA: TGTGCCAGCAGCTCCCCCGTAGGGACTAGCTCCTACAATGAGCAGTTCTTC. Translated, it gives CASSSPVGTSSYNEQFF.

This clone was counted between two and nine times. This chain uses TRBV21-1 with TRBJ2-5; the table's D call, TRBD2, was not checked against the DNA. TRBV21-1 is flagged as a pseudogene. This CDR3 is 15 amino acids long. The CDR3 nucleotides are TGTGCCAGCAGCAAAGGAGGAGTCGGTCAAGAGACCCAGTACTTC. This gives the protein CASSKGGVGQETQYF.

V gene TRBV4-3 combines with J gene TRBJ2-1; 7 bases are a match to TRBD1. Germline trimming cut 4 bases from V and 3 bases from J; bases unmatched to any gene: 9. Germline CDR1 reads LGHNA; CDR2 reads YSLEER. The CDR3 has 16 residues. The CDR3 spells CASSPGQETYYNEQFF. CDR3 nucleotides: TGCGCCAGCAGCCCCGGACAGGAAACCTACTACAATGAGCAGTTCTTC.

This chain uses TRBV2 with TRBJ2-1; 13 bases are shared with TRBD2. This CDR3 has 15 residues. After removal of 6 bases from V and 6 bases from J, the junction contained 5 bases not matched to a gene. Germline CDR1 reads SNHLY; CDR2 reads FYNNEI. The CDR3 is CASRIGLAGANEQFF. CDR3 DNA: TGTGCCAGCAGAATTGGACTAGCGGGAGCCAATGAGCAGTTCTTC.

The chain is built from TRBV11-2 and TRBJ2-7, with TRBD2 identical over 8 bases. Germline CDR1 and CDR2: SGHAT and FQNNGV. Trimming removed 1 base from V and 3 bases from J; junction bases left unmatched: 8. The CDR3 is 16 amino acids. The CDR3 coding sequence is TGTGCCAGCAGCTTAGCTCCTCCGGGAGGGGGCTACGAGCAGTACTTC. Amino acids: CASSLAPPGGGYEQYF.

The J gene is TRBJ2-5, the V gene TRBV18; TRBD2 matches 10 bases. V was clipped by 0 bases and J by 1 base; unmatched bases: 5. The CDR3 spans 17 residues. Germline CDR1 is KGHSH and CDR2 is LQKENI. CDR3 DNA: TGTGCCAGCTCACCACCAAGGACTAGCGGCACCCAAGAGACCCAGTACTTC. Residues: CASSPPRTSGTQETQYF. The variable domain in full, completed from reference TRBV18 and TRBJ2-5, reads NAGVMQNPRHLVRRRGQEARLRCSPMKGHSHVYWYRQLPEEGLKFMVYLQKENIIDESGMPKERFSAEFPKEGPSILRIQQVVRGDSAAYFCASSPPRTSGTQETQYFGPGTRLLVL.

Details on this clone: A read error may produce the germline difference seen at one junction end. This chain links TRBV7-9 with TRBJ1-1; 7 bases map to TRBD1. CDR1 SEHNR and CDR2 FQNEAQ come from the germline V gene (reference sequence). There are 13 residues in the CDR3. CDR3: CSSSLRQGTEAFF. CDR3 DNA: TGTTCCAGCAGCTTACGACAGGGCACTGAAGCTTTCTTT.

The chain links TRBV6-4 to TRBJ2-7; possible D gene TRBD2, 7 bases. V lost 3 bases and J 6 bases, leaving 21 bases between the germline ends. CDR1 and CDR2 from the germline V gene are MRHNA and SNTAGT. This CDR3 has 16 amino acids. The CDR3 DNA is TGTGCCAGCAGTGAGTACGCGGGGGCTGGGGGTGGCGAGCAGTACTTC. The encoded protein is CASSEYAGAGGGEQYF.

The rearrangement links TRBV2 to TRBJ2-3; 7 bases match TRBD2. CDR3 length equals 17 residues. V lost 1 base, J lost 0 bases, and 7 bases stayed unmatched. CDR1 SNHLY and CDR2 FYNNEI come from the germline V gene. The CDR3 DNA reads as TGTGCCAGCAGTGAAGGGGTGGGGCGGGGGAGCACAGATACGCAGTATTTT. Its protein product is CASSEGVGRGSTDTQYF.

The chain joins TRBV11-1 to TRBJ1-3, with 8 bases fitting TRBD1. Germline V CDR1 and CDR2: SGHAT, FQDESV (reference sequence). V lost 5 bases and J lost 2; bases outside the gene matches: 11. This CDR3 spans 17 amino acids. The CDR3 loop reads CASSHLTGQDPGNTIYF. The CDR3 DNA follows: TGTGCCAGCAGCCACCTGACGGGACAGGACCCTGGAAACACCATATATTTT. The whole variable domain, filled in from reference TRBV11-1 and TRBJ1-3, reads EAEVAQSPRYKITEKSQAVAFWCDPISGHATLYWYRQILGQGPELLVQFQDESVVDDSQLPKDRFSAERLKGVDSTLKIQPAELGDSAMYLCASSHLTGQDPGNTIYFGEGSWLTVV.

The J gene is TRBJ2-1, the V gene TRBV29-1; TRBD2 matches 9 bases. The germline V gene encodes CDR1 SQVTM and CDR2 ANQGSEA. V shed 3 bases and J 3 bases; nucleotides not matched to a gene: 3. The CDR3 is made up of 14 amino acids. CDR3 DNA sequence: TGCAGCGTTGAGAGCGGGAGGAACTACAATGAGCAGTTCTTC. It encodes CSVESGRNYNEQFF.

The V call is TRBV6-1, the J call TRBJ2-5, with D hard to call. The DNA matches TRBJ2-7 better at its end, which makes the J call doubtful. The CDR3 covers 13 residues. Germline V CDR1 and CDR2: MNHNS, SASEGT. CDR3 loop: CASAVAISYEQYF. CDR3 bases: TGTGCCAGCGCGGTGGCCATCTCCTACGAGCAGTACTTC.

The chain links TRBV30 to TRBJ2-5; TRBD2 agrees at 13 bases. Germline loops: CDR1 GTSNPN, CDR2 SVGIG (reference sequence). Trimming removed 1 base from V and 4 bases from J; junction bases left unmatched: 6. This CDR3 region has 16 residues. In DNA, the CDR3 is TGTGCCTGGAGTGAACTAGCGGGAGGGCAGAGAGAGACCCAGTACTTC. This codes for CAWSELAGGQRETQYF.

The chain has TRBV7-2 and TRBJ2-1; TRBD1 aligns across 7 bases. There are 14 residues in the CDR3. V was clipped by 5 bases and J by 2 bases; unmatched bases: 3. Germline CDR1 and CDR2: SGHTA and FQGNSA. DNA of the CDR3: TGTGCCAGCAGCGTACAGGGGACCTACAATGAGCAGTTCTTC. Amino acids: CASSVQGTYNEQFF.

This chain connects TRBV14 to TRBJ1-2; possible D gene TRBD1, 6 bases. The length of the CDR3 is 12 residues. Deletions cut 3 bases from V and 8 bases from J, with 10 bases between. Germline V gives CDR1 SGHDN, CDR2 FVKESK. The CDR3 DNA follows: TGTGCCAGCAGCCAGGCAGGGGAGGGCTACACCTTC. Translating it yields CASSQAGEGYTF.

V and J are TRBV2 and TRBJ1-5; tentative D call: TRBD1 (5 bases). V was cut by 5 bases and J by 3 bases, with 11 bases left in between. CDR3 length equals 14 residues. Germline CDR1 SNHLY, CDR2 FYNNEI. CDR3: CASSSTEDNQPQHF. CDR3 bases: TGTGCCAGCAGTTCGACAGAAGACAATCAGCCCCAGCATTTT.

CDR3 residues: CASSLAGEIISTGELFF. The CDR3 region has the DNA TGCGCCAGCTCGCTAGCGGGAGAAATTATTTCCACCGGGGAGCTGTTTTTT. V is TRBV5-1 and J is TRBJ2-2; 10 bases match TRBD2. V gave up 7 bases and J gave up 4 bases; unmatched junction bases: 13. CDR1 and CDR2 from the germline V gene are SGHRS and YFSETQ. The CDR3 consists of 17 residues. Variable domain in full (rest from reference TRBV5-1 and TRBJ2-2): KAGVTQTPRYLIKTRGQQVTLSCSPISGHRSVSWYQQTPGQGLQFLFEYFSETQRNKGNFPGRFSGRQFSNSRSEMNVSTLELGDSALYLCASSLAGEIISTGELFFGEGSRLTVL.

The chain combines TRBV7-8 with TRBJ2-7; D is unclear. Germline CDR1 SGHVS, CDR2 FQNEAQ. CDR3 length: 14 amino acids. V was trimmed by 5 bases and J by 0 bases, leaving 11 bases between them. This CDR3 reads CASSALRSSYEQYF. The CDR3 DNA follows: TGTGCCAGCAGCGCCCTCCGGTCCTCCTACGAGCAGTACTTC.

The chain is built from TRBV4-2 and TRBJ1-6, with a tentative D call TRBD1 (5 bases). V lost 4 bases and J 9 bases, leaving 19 bases between the germline ends. Germline V gene data show CDR1 as LGHNA and CDR2 as YNFKEQ. CDR3 length: 16 residues. As DNA, the CDR3 is TGTGCCAGCAGCCCCAGACACGACAGCACCAGTTCACCCCTCCACTTT. Translating it yields CASSPRHDSTSSPLHF.

This clone is a singleton in its sample. The rearrangement joins TRBV6-5 to TRBJ2-1; D is perhaps TRBD1 (6 bases). Trimming removed 5 bases from V and 5 bases from J, with 10 bases in between. CDR3 length equals 13 residues. Germline loops: CDR1 MNHEY, CDR2 SVGAGI. CDR3 region: CASSTGYHNEQFF. Here the CDR3 DNA reads TGTGCCAGCAGTACAGGGTATCACAATGAGCAGTTCTTC.

This chain joins TRBV10-2 and TRBJ2-5; 8 bases map to TRBD1. With V trimmed by 3 bases and J by 5 bases, 2 bases remained unmatched. CDR1 WSHSY and CDR2 SAAADI come from the germline V gene. The CDR3 has 13 amino acids. The CDR3 region has the DNA TGCGCCAGCAGTGACAGGGGGCGGGAGACCCAGTACTTC. This encodes CASSDRGRETQYF.

This clone was detected a few times. The chain combines TRBV9 with TRBJ2-1, with 7 bases fitting TRBD2. Germline V gives CDR1 SGDLS, CDR2 YYNGEE. J gave up 0 bases and V 4 bases, and 7 bases lay outside the gene matches. This CDR3 has 16 residues. This CDR3 reads CASSFAGDPSYNEQFF. The CDR3 DNA follows: TGTGCCAGCAGCTTTGCGGGAGACCCCTCCTACAATGAGCAGTTCTTC.

This clone was recorded a few times. The V and J genes are TRBV11-2 and TRBJ2-7, with TRBD1 identical over 7 bases. Losses at the gene ends were 5 bases for V and 3 bases for J; bases not matched to a gene: 1. CDR3 size: 12 residues. Germline lookup yields CDR1 SGHAT and CDR2 FQNNGV. The CDR3 loop is CASSRDSYEQYF. CDR3 coding DNA: TGTGCCAGCAGCCGGGACAGCTACGAGCAGTACTTC.

The V gene is TRBV28, the J gene TRBJ2-2; D gene uncertain. V lost 1 base and J 4 bases, leaving 4 bases between the germline ends. The CDR3 loop spans 13 amino acids. Germline-derived CDR1 and CDR2 are MDHEN and SYDVKM. This chain's CDR3 is CASSLSRTGELFF. CDR3 coding DNA: TGTGCCAGCAGTTTATCTCGCACCGGGGAGCTGTTTTTT.